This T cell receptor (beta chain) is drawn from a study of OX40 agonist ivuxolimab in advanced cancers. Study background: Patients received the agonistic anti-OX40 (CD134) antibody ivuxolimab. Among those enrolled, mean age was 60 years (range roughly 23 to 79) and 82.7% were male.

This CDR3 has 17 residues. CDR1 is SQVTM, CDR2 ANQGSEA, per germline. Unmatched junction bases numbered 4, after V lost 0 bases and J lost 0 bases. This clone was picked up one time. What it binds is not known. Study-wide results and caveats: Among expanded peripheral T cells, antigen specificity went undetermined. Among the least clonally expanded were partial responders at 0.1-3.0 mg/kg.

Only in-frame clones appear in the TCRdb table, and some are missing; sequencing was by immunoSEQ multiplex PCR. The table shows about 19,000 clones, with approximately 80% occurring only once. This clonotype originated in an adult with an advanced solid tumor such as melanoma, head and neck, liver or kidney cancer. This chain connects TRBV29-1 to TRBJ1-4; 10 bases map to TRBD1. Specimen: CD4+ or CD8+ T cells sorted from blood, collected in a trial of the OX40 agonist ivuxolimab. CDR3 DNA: TGCAGCGTTGAAGAGGGGACAGGGGACCCAACTAATGAAAAACTGTTTTTT. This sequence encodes CSVEEGTGDPTNEKLFF.